This is a list of T cell receptor beta chains from one sample in a study of T cell repertoires in cytomegalovirus infection. MiXCR, run by TCRdb on the reads, gives a single entry per CDR3 protein. The data show roughly 920,000 distinct CDR3 sequences, 30% to 40% seen once. Their target antigens are unknown. The material was cultured CD8+ T cells from PBMCs, obtained from culture after CMV antigen stimulation. The receptors derive from a human donor in good health (CMV status not recorded). Some clones in this sample may be carry-over from other donors' samples. The CDR3 runs from the conserved cysteine through the conserved F or W. A D gene is named only where the DNA matches it firmly. Some rows mark clone size as missing; the rest say once, few, many or name a class of expanded clone.

CASSSTGSDTEAFF TGTGCCAGCAGTTCGACAGGGAGTGACACTGAAGCTTTCTTT TRBJ1-1 many 14 TRBV12-3/TRBV12-4 TRBD1
CASGTGTQGGELFF TGTGCCAGCGGGACCGGGACCCAAGGAGGGGAGCTGTTTTTT TRBJ2-2 . 14 TRBV13 .
CASSFKDRKETQYF TGTGCCAGCAGCTTTAAGGACAGAAAAGAGACCCAATACTTC TRBJ2-5 . 14 TRBV5-4 .
CASSQVQRGVAGELFF TGCGCCAGCAGCCAAGTCCAGCGGGGGGTAGCCGGGGAGCTGTTTTTT TRBJ2-2 . 16 TRBV4-1 TRBD2
CSARDKSSGGLREQYF TGCAGTGCTAGAGATAAGTCTAGCGGGGGCCTCAGGGAGCAGTACTTC TRBJ2-7 few 16 TRBV20-1 TRBD2
CASSVGLAGPRLF TGTGCCAGCAGCGTGGGACTAGCGGGCCCTCGGCTCTTC TRBJ2-1 few 13 TRBV9 TRBD2
CASSLGGQSYEQYF TGTGCCAGCAGCTTAGGGGGACAGTCCTACGAGCAGTACTTC TRBJ2-7 many 14 TRBV7-8 TRBD1
CASSGTGLAGGDEQFF TGTGCCAGCAGCGGAACGGGACTAGCGGGGGGGGATGAGCAGTTCTTC TRBJ2-1 . 16 TRBV9 TRBD2
CASSFLSSGDGYTF TGTGCCAGCAGTTTTTTATCCTCAGGGGATGGCTACACCTTC TRBJ1-2 . 14 TRBV27 .
CASSLVKDGTGELFF TGTGCCAGCAGTTTAGTGAAGGACGGCACCGGGGAGCTGTTTTTT TRBJ2-2 . 15 TRBV12-3/TRBV12-4 .
CASSWSGDTAYEQYF TGTGCCAGCAGCTGGAGCGGGGACACAGCCTACGAGCAGTACTTC TRBJ2-7 . 15 TRBV7-9 .
CASSPRSYNTEAFF TGTGCCAGCAGCCCCAGGTCTTACAACACTGAAGCTTTCTTT TRBJ1-1 . 14 TRBV7-9 .
CASSHRRFNTEAFF TGTGCCAGCAGCCACAGGAGATTCAACACTGAAGCTTTCTTT TRBJ1-1 . 14 TRBV11-1 .
CASSIDRGQNYGYTF TGTGCCAGTAGTATCGACAGGGGGCAGAACTATGGCTACACCTTC TRBJ1-2 . 15 TRBV19 TRBD1
CASSLPAGTGELFF TGTGCCAGCAGTTTGCCCGCTGGCACCGGGGAGCTGTTTTTT TRBJ2-2 few 14 TRBV27 .
CASSYDEGDQPQHF TGTGCCAGCAGTTACGACGAGGGGGATCAGCCCCAGCATTTT TRBJ1-5 . 14 TRBV6-2/TRBV6-3 .
CASSSLGRGQDYGYTF TGTGCCAGCAGTTCCTTGGGAAGGGGACAGGACTATGGCTACACCTTC TRBJ1-2 once 16 TRBV12-3/TRBV12-4 TRBD1
CASSSDRFTTNEKLFF TGTGCCAGCAGCTCCGACAGATTTACAACTAATGAAAAACTGTTTTTT TRBJ1-4 few 16 TRBV7-8 .
CAISESGRNEQFF TGTGCCATCAGTGAGTCCGGGCGCAATGAGCAGTTCTTC TRBJ2-1 . 13 TRBV10-3 .
CASSGPPAEEPDTQYF TGTGCCAGCAGCGGCCCCCCCGCGGAGGAACCAGATACGCAGTATTTT TRBJ2-3 . 16 TRBV9 .
CASSAGGGDEQFF TGTGCCAGCAGCGCCGGGGGGGGTGATGAGCAGTTCTTC TRBJ2-1 few 13 TRBV9 TRBD2
CASSSRGREMIDGYTF TGTGCCAGCAGTTCTAGAGGACGGGAGATGATCGACGGCTACACCTTC TRBJ1-2 few 16 TRBV7-9 .
CSAERDRGYNEQFF TGCAGTGCCGAAAGGGACAGGGGCTACAATGAGCAGTTCTTC TRBJ2-1 . 14 TRBV20-1 TRBD1
CASSLGIEGGGTSGYTF TGTGCCAGCAGCTTAGGAATCGAGGGGGGGGGGACTAGTGGCTACACCTTC TRBJ1-2 . 17 TRBV7-6 .
CASGNTDTQYF TGCGCCAGTGGGAACACAGATACGCAGTATTTT TRBJ2-3 many 11 TRBV10-2 .
CASSYVDRKDSTEAFF TGTGCCAGCAGTTACGTCGATCGTAAGGATAGCACTGAAGCTTTCTTT TRBJ1-1 . 16 TRBV6-6 .
CASSSRDRGFPSTGTQYF TGTGCCAGCAGCTCCCGGGACAGGGGATTTCCTAGCACAGGTACGCAGTATTTT TRBJ2-3 . 18 TRBV12-3/TRBV12-4 TRBD1
CASSYLTGSFAFF TGTGCCAGCAGTTACTTAACCGGGTCTTTTGCTTTCTTT TRBJ1-1 . 13 TRBV6-5 .
CATSILRDSNQPQHF TGTGCCACCAGCATCCTCAGGGATAGCAATCAGCCCCAGCATTTT TRBJ1-5 . 15 TRBV15 .
CASPAMGMNTGELFF TGTGCCAGCCCCGCCATGGGGATGAACACCGGGGAGCTGTTTTTT TRBJ2-2 few 15 TRBV7-3 .
CASSEAQVVRGGQPQHF TGTGCCAGCAGTGAAGCTCAAGTCGTCAGGGGAGGTCAGCCCCAGCATTTT TRBJ1-5 many 17 TRBV6-1 .
CASSPGQRSVNYGYTF TGTGCCAGCAGTCCGGGACAGAGATCCGTTAACTATGGCTACACCTTC TRBJ1-2 . 16 TRBV27 TRBD1
CASAAGGLNSPLHF TGTGCCAGCGCTGCAGGGGGCCTAAATTCACCCCTCCACTTT TRBJ1-6 few 14 TRBV19 TRBD1
CASSLWIGERAFF TGTGCCAGCAGTTTATGGATAGGGGAGAGAGCTTTCTTT TRBJ1-1 . 13 TRBV27 .
CASSQESGGLSVPEQFF TGTGCCAGCAGCCAAGAATCGGGGGGGCTGTCGGTACCTGAGCAGTTCTTC TRBJ2-1 . 17 TRBV4-2 TRBD2
CASTFVDPTGEVPYNERFF TGTGCCAGCACATTTGTGGACCCGACAGGGGAGGTCCCTTACAATGAGCGGTTCTTC TRBJ2-1 . 19 TRBV12-3/TRBV12-4 TRBD1
CASTYQRGQADTQYF TGTGCCAGTACTTATCAGCGGGGGCAAGCAGATACGCAGTATTTT TRBJ2-3 few 15 TRBV19 TRBD2
CASRTGYDGYTF TGTGCCAGCAGAACAGGGTATGATGGCTACACCTTC TRBJ1-2 few 12 TRBV12-3/TRBV12-4 .
CASRENRAGQETQYF TGCGCCAGCCGCGAAAACCGGGCAGGACAAGAGACCCAGTACTTC TRBJ2-5 once 15 TRBV4-1 .
CASSLGVTFSSTDTQYF TGTGCCAGCAGCTTAGGAGTGACTTTTTCTAGCACAGATACGCAGTATTTT TRBJ2-3 . 17 TRBV7-6 .
CASSPRSGGRYNEQFF TGTGCCAGCAGCCCCCGTAGCGGGGGGCGCTACAATGAGCAGTTCTTC TRBJ2-1 . 16 TRBV11-3 TRBD2
CASSPSGHPSYEQYF TGCGCCAGCAGCCCCTCGGGACACCCATCCTACGAGCAGTACTTC TRBJ2-7 many 15 TRBV4-1 .
CSASWGQGTISHEQYF TGCAGTGCTAGTTGGGGACAGGGAACTATTTCTCACGAGCAGTACTTC TRBJ2-7 . 16 TRBV20-1 TRBD1
CASSPIGGYTF TGTGCCAGCAGCCCCATTGGTGGCTACACCTTC TRBJ1-2 . 11 TRBV7-9 .
CASSGGPLNGYTF TGTGCCAGCAGTGGAGGGCCCCTTAATGGCTACACCTTC TRBJ1-2 . 13 TRBV6-5 .
CSVPTGRGTYEQYF TGCAGTGTTCCTACGGGACGTGGAACCTACGAGCAGTACTTC TRBJ2-7 . 14 TRBV20-1 .
CASSPSGDVETQYF TGTGCCAGCTCCCCCTCTGGGGACGTGGAGACCCAGTACTTC TRBJ2-5 . 14 TRBV18 .
CASSGARVRTGNQPQHF TGTGCCAGCAGTGGGGCCCGCGTCAGGACAGGTAATCAGCCCCAGCATTTT TRBJ1-5 . 17 TRBV6-1 TRBD1
CASNPGAYTYNEQFF TGTGCCAGCAACCCAGGGGCGTATACCTACAATGAGCAGTTCTTC TRBJ2-1 . 15 TRBV7-2 .
CASSHTGKSSYEQYF TGTGCCAGCAGTCATACAGGAAAGAGCTCCTACGAGCAGTACTTC TRBJ2-7 many 15 TRBV4-2 .
CASSGTRDSYYGYTF TGTGCCAGCAGCGGAACAAGGGACTCGTACTATGGCTACACCTTC TRBJ1-2 few 15 TRBV7-8 .
CASSPRTEGIYNEQFF TGTGCCAGCAGCCCGAGGACAGAGGGAATCTACAATGAGCAGTTCTTC TRBJ2-1 many 16 TRBV7-6 .
CASSSARDQETQYF TGTGCCAGCAGCTCCGCCAGAGACCAAGAGACCCAGTACTTC TRBJ2-5 many 14 TRBV7-9 .
CASSLEQGATRPSDSYTF TGTGCCAGCAGCTTAGAACAGGGGGCGACGCGGCCTAGCGATAGCTACACCTTC TRBJ1-2 once 18 TRBV5-8 TRBD1
CASSSNPLASTYNEQFF TGTGCCAGCAGCTCCAACCCTCTGGCTAGTACCTACAATGAGCAGTTCTTC TRBJ2-1 . 17 TRBV6-2/TRBV6-3 .
CASSYRDGTDQPQHF TGTGCCAGTAGTTACCGGGACGGTACCGACCAGCCCCAGCATTTT TRBJ1-5 . 15 TRBV19 .
CATSDPTTLGVTGELFF TGTGCCACTAGTGACCCCACTACGCTAGGTGTTACCGGGGAGCTGTTTTTT TRBJ2-2 few 17 TRBV24-1 .
CASSSSLRVNTEAFF TGTGCCAGCAGTTCCTCACTCAGGGTTAACACTGAAGCTTTCTTT TRBJ1-1 few 15 TRBV6-5 .
CASSDPGRRTDTQYF TGTGCCAGCAGTGATCCCGGGAGACGCACAGATACGCAGTATTTT TRBJ2-3 few 15 TRBV2 .
CASSYSRGWQPQHF TGTGCCAGCAGTTACTCGAGGGGGTGGCAGCCCCAGCATTTT TRBJ1-5 . 14 TRBV6-2/TRBV6-3 .